This record concerns one TCR beta chain sequence. What it recognizes is unknown. This sample was included in a study of STAT5B mutations in CD4+ large granular lymphocyte leukemia. Study outcomes and limitations: Without HLA matching, higher CD4+ than CD8+ T-LGLL clonality could reflect small sample size. Top patient clones used TRBV06 genes more often: 8/27 versus 2/35 in controls.

Trimming took 4 bases from V and 3 from J, leaving 12 bases between them. This CDR3 spans 14 amino acids. Germline lookup yields CDR1 MDHEN and CDR2 SYDVKM. The assay was run at survey level. The assay was immunoSEQ multiplex PCR, and TCRdb's table has in-frame clones only and misses some. The table has more than 30,000 clones, roughly nine tenths seen once. This TCR was sampled from a human donor in good health. The sequencing input was CD4+ T cells from blood buffy coats. The rearrangement uses TRBV28 and TRBJ1-1; tentatively, D is TRBD1 (6 bases). The CDR3 DNA reads as TGTGCCAGCAGTTCTCAGGGGACATACACTGAAGCTTTCTTT. The encoded protein is CASSSQGTYTEAFF.